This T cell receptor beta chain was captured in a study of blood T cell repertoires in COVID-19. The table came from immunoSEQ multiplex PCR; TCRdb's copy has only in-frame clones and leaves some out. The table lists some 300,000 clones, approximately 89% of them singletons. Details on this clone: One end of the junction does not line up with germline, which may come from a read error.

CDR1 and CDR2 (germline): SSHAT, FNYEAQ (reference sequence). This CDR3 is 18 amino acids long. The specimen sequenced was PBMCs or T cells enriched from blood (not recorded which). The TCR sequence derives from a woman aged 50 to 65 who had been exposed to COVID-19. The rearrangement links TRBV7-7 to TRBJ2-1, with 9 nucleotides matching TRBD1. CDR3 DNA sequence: TGTGCTAGCAGCTTTAGGGACAGGGAATTCGATTGTACGAATGAGCAGTTCTTC. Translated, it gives CASSFRDREFDCTNEQFF. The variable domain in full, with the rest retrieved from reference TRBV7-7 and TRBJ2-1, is GAGVSQSPRYKVTKRGQDVTLRCDPISSHATLYWYQQALGQGPEFLTYFNYEAQPDKSGLPSDRFSAERPEGSISTLTIQRTEQRDSAMYRCASSFRDREFDCTNEQFFGPGTRLTVL.